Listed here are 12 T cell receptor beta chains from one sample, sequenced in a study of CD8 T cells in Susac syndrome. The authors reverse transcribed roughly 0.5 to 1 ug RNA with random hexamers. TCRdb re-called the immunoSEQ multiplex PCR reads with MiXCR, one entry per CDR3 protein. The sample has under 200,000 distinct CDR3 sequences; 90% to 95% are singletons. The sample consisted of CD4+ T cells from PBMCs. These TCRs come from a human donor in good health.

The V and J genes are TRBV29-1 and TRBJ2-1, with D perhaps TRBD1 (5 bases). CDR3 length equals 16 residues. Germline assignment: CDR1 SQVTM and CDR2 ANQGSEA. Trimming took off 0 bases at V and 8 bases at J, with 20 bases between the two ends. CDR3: CSVEDLSTGMYDEQFF. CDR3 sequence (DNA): TGCAGCGTTGAAGATCTTTCTACAGGAATGTACGATGAGCAGTTCTTC.

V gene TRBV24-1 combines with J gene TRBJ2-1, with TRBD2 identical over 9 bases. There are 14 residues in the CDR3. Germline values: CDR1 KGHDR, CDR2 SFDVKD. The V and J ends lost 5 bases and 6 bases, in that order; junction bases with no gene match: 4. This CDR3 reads CATSVAGVRNEQFF. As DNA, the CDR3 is TGTGCCACCAGTGTAGCGGGAGTTCGCAATGAGCAGTTCTTC.

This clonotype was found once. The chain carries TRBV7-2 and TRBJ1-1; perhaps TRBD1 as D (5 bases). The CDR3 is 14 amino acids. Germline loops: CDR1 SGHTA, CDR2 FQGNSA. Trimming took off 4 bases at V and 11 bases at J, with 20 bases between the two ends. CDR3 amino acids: CASSYTETAPRAFF. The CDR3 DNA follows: TGTGCCAGCAGCTATACCGAGACAGCTCCAAGGGCTTTCTTT.

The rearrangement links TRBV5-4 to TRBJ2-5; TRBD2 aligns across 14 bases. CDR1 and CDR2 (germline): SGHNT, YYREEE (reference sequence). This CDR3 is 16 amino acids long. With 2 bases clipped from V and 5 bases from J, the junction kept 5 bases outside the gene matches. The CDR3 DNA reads TGTGCCAGCAGCTTAAAGGGGACTAGCGGGAGTGAGACCCAGTACTTC. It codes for CASSLKGTSGSETQYF.

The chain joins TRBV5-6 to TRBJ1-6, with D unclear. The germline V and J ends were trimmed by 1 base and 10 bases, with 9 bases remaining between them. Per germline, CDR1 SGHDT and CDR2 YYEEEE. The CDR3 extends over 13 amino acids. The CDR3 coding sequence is TGTGCCAGCAGCTTGTATTCCCACTCACCCCTCCACTTT. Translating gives CASSLYSHSPLHF. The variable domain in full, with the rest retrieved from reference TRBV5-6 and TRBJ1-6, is DAGVTQSPTHLIKTRGQQVTLRCSPKSGHDTVSWYQQALGQGPQFIFQYYEEEERQRGNFPDRFSGHQFPNYSSELNVNALLLGDSALYLCASSLYSHSPLHFGNGTRLTVT.

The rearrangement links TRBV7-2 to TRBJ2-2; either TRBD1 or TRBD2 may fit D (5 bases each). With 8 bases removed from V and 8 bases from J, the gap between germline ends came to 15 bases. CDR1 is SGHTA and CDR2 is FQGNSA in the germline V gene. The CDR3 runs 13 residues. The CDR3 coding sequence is TGTGCCAGCGGCCCCCGGGGCTGGGGGGAGCTGTTTTTT. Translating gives CASGPRGWGELFF. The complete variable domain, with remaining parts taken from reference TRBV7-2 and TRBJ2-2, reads GAGVSQSPSNKVTEKGKDVELRCDPISGHTALYWYRQSLGQGLEFLIYFQGNSAPDKSGLPSDRFSAERTGGSVSTLTIQRTQQEDSAVYLCASGPRGWGELFFGEGSRLTVL.

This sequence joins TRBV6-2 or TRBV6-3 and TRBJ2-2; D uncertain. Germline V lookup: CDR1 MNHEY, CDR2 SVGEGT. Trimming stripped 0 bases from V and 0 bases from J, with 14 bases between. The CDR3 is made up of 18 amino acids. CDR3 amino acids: CASSYSSLGSANTGELFF. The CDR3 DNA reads TGTGCCAGCAGTTACTCGAGTCTGGGCAGCGCGAACACCGGGGAGCTGTTTTTT.

CDR3 bases: TGTGCCAGCAGCGTCGCGACAGGTCGGGCCTATGGCTACACCTTC. It encodes CASSVATGRAYGYTF. This rearrangement joins TRBV9 to TRBJ1-2, with a possible D match to TRBD1 (6 bases). This CDR3 contains 15 residues. Germline V gene sequence: CDR1 SGDLS, CDR2 YYNGEE. The ends were cut back, 2 bases at V and 4 bases at J, with 15 bases in the middle.

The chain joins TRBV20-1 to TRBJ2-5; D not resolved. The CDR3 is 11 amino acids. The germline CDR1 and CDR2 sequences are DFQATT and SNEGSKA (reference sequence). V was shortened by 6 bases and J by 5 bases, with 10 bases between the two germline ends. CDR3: CSARALETQYF. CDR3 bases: TGCAGTGCCCGCGCTCTGGAGACCCAGTACTTC.

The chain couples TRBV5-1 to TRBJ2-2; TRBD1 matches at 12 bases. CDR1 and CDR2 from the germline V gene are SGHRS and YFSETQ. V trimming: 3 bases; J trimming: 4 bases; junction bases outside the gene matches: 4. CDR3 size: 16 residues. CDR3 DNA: TGCGCCAGCAGCTCGGGACAGGGGGCGAGCACCGGGGAGCTGTTTTTT. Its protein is CASSSGQGASTGELFF.

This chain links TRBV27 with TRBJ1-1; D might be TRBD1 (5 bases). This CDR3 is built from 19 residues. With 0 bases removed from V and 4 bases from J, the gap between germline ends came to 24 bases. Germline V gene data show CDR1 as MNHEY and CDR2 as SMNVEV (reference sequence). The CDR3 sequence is CASSLSAFGQSQRGTEAFF. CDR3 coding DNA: TGTGCCAGCAGTTTATCAGCGTTCGGACAATCCCAGCGAGGCACTGAAGCTTTCTTT.

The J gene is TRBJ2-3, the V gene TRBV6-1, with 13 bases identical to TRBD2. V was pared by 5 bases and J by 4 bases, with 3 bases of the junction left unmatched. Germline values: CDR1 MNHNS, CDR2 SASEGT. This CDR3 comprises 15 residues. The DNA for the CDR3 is TGTGCCAGCAGTCCACTAGCGGGGGGGCCAGATACGCAGTATTTT. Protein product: CASSPLAGGPDTQYF.